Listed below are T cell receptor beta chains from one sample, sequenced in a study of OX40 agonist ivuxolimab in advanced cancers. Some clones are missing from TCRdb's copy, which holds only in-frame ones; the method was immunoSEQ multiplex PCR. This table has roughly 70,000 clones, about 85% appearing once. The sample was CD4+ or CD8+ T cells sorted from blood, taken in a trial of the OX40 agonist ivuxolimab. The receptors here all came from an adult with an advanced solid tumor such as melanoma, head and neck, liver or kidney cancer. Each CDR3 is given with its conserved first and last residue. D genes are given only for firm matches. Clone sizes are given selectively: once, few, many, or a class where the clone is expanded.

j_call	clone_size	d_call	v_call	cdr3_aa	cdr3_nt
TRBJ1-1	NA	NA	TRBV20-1	CSAPGDTEAFF	TGCAGTGCACCGGGAGACACTGAAGCTTTCTTT
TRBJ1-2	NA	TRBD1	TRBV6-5	CASSYSKGRGFGGYTF	TGTGCCAGCAGTTACTCGAAGGGCAGGGGGTTCGGTGGCTACACCTTC
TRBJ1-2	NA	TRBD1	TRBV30	CAWTRGNYGYTF	TGTGCCTGGACCAGGGGGAACTATGGCTACACCTTC
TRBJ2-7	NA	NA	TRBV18	CASSPPGAGAFEQYF	TGTGCCAGCTCACCACCGGGGGCGGGGGCTTTCGAGCAGTACTTC
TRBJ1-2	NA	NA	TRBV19	CASSSDRNFGYTF	TGTGCCAGTAGTTCCGACAGAAATTTCGGCTACACCTTC
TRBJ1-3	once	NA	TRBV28	CASRLHGSGNTIYF	TGTGCCAGCAGGTTACACGGCTCTGGAAACACCATATATTTT
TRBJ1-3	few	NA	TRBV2	CASRPGAGNTIYF	TGTGCCAGCAGGCCAGGGGCTGGAAACACCATATATTTT
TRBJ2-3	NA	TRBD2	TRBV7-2	CASSLVPRTSGISLDTQYF	TGTGCCAGCAGCTTAGTTCCCCGGACTAGCGGGATATCTTTAGATACGCAGTATTTT
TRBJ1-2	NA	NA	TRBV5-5	CASSLEVAFYGYTF	TGTGCCAGCAGCTTGGAGGTAGCTTTCTATGGCTACACCTTC
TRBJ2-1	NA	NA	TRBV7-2	CASSPRIITYNEQFF	TGTGCCAGCAGCCCCCGGATCATTACCTACAATGAGCAGTTCTTC
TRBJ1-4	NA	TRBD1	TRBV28	CASSMGGTAIEKLFF	TGTGCCAGCAGCATGGGCGGGACAGCGATTGAAAAACTGTTTTTT
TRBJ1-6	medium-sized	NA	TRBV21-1	CASSKTARGLSPLHF	TGTGCCAGCAGCAAAACAGCCAGGGGGCTTTCACCCCTCCACTTT
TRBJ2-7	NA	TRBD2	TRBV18	CASSARLAGVGEQYF	TGTGCCAGCTCAGCCAGACTAGCGGGAGTTGGGGAGCAGTACTTC
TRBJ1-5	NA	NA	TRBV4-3	CASSRDRQSNQPQHF	TGCGCCAGCAGCCGAGACAGACAGTCCAATCAGCCCCAGCATTTT